This TCR beta chain derives from a study of T cell repertoires in cytomegalovirus infection. Each CDR3 protein is one row after TCRdb ran MiXCR on the reads. The repertoire holds about 37,000 distinct CDR3 sequences, with about 50% as singletons. Study-wide results and caveats: Carriers of CMV and the relevant HLA type were discriminated by public TCR beta frequency.

The ends were cut back, 5 bases at V and 0 bases at J, with 5 bases in the middle. The CDR3 extends over 13 amino acids. CDR1 and CDR2 from the germline V gene are SEHNR and FQNEAQ (reference sequence). Turning to this clonotype: Its antigen is undetermined.

The clonotype was recovered from a human donor in good health (CMV status not recorded). Some clones in this sample may be carry-over from other donors' samples. The starting material was CD8+ T cells from cultured PBMCs, obtained from culture after CMV antigen stimulation. This chain connects TRBV7-9 to TRBJ1-3; D is unclear. This CDR3 reads CASSRSSGNTIYF. The CDR3 bases are TGTGCCAGCAGCAGGAGCTCTGGAAACACCATATATTTT.